The clone carrying this TCR beta chain has just one count. The data were taken from a study of blood T cell repertoires in COVID-19. Authors' data handling: Reference gene primers were amplified, and this amplification served to estimate nucleated cell counts. Assay used: immunoSEQ multiplex PCR; TCRdb lists only in-frame clones, some missing. That table is the source of V, J and clone size, and D and trimming were worked out from the DNA. The data show 190,000 or so clones, around 90% seen once. Germline V gene lookup returns CDR1 MNHEY and CDR2 SVGAGI. V shed 5 bases and J shed 5 bases, with 19 bases lying between them. The CDR3 runs 15 residues.

Sequencing was performed on peripheral blood. The receptor comes from a man between 40 and 49 years old with acute or convalescent COVID-19. The V and J genes are TRBV6-5 and TRBJ2-7; TRBD2 might be the D (5 bases). CDR3 sequence reads: CASSNWEGGFNEQYF. The CDR3 bases are TGTGCCAGCAGTAACTGGGAAGGAGGTTTCAACGAGCAGTACTTC.